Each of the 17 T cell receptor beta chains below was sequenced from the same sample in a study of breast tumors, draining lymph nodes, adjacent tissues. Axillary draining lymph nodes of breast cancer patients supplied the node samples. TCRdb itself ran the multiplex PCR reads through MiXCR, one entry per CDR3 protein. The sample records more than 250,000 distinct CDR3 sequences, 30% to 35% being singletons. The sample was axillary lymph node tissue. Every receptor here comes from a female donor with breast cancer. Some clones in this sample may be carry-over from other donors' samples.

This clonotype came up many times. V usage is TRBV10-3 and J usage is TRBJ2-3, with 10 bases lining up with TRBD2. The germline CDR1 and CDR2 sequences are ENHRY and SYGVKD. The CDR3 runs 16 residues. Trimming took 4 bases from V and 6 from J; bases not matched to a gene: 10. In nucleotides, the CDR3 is TGTGCCATCAGTGCTTTTACTAGCGGGAAGCCTGATACGCAGTATTTT. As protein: CAISAFTSGKPDTQYF.

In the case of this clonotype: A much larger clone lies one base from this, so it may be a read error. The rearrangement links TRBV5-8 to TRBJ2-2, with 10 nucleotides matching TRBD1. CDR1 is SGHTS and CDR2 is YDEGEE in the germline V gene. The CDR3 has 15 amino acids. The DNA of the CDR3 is TGTGCCAGCAGCCGCCGGACAGGGGGTTTGGAGGAGCTGCTTTTT. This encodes CASSRRTGGLEELLF. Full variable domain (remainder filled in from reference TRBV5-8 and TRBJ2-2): EAGVTQSPTHLIKTRGQQATLRCSPISGHTSVYWYQQALGLGLQFLLWYDEGEERNRGNFPPRFSGRQFPNYSSELNVNALELEDSALYLCASSRRTGGLEELLFGEGSRLTVL.

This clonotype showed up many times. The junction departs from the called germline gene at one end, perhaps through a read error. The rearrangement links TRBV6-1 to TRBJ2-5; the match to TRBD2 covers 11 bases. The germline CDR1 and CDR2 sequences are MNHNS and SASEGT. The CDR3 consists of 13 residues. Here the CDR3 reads CASGDSGRGTQYF. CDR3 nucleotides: TGTGCCAGCGGTGATAGCGGGAGGGGGACCCAGTACTTC.

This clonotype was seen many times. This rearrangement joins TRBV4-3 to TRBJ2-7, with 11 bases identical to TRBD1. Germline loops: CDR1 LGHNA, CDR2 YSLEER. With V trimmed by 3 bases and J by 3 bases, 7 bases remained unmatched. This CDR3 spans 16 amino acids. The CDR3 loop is CASSQPRDRGFYEQYF. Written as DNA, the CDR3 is TGCGCCAGCAGCCAGCCCCGGGACAGGGGGTTCTACGAGCAGTACTTC.

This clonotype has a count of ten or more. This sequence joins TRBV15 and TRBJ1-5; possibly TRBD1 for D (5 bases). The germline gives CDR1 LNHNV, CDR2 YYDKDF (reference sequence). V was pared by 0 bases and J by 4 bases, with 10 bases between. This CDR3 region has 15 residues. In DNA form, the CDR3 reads TGTGCCACCAGCAGAGATAGGGGCGCTAATCAGCCCCAGCATTTT. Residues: CATSRDRGANQPQHF.

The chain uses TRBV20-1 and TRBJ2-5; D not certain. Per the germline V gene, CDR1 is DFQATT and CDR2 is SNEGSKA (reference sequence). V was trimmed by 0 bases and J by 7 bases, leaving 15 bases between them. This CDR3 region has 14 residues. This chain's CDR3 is CSARDRAQGGTQYF. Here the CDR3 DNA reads TGCAGTGCTAGAGACCGGGCCCAAGGTGGGACCCAGTACTTC.

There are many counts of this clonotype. CDR3 sequence (DNA): TGTGCCAGCAGCTTTGCCCGGGGTTCACCCCTCCACTTT. As protein: CASSFARGSPLHF. The chain couples TRBV7-3 to TRBJ1-6; D is ambiguous. V lost 3 bases to trimming and J lost 9 bases, with 9 bases between them. CDR1 is SGHTA and CDR2 is FQGTGA in the germline V gene. The CDR3 consists of 13 residues.

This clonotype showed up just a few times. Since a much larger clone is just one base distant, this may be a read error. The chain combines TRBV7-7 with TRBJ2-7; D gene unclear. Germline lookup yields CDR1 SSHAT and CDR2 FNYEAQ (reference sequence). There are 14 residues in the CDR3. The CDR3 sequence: CASSLETRFYEQYF. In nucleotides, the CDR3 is TGTGCTAGCAGCTTAGAGACAAGGTTCTACGAGCAGTACTTC.

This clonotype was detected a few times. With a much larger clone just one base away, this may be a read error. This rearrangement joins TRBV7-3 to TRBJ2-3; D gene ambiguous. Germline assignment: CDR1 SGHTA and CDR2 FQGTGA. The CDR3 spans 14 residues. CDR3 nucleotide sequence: TGTGCCGGCAGCTTGGCTAGGAACACAGATACGCAGTATTTT. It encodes CAGSLARNTDTQYF.

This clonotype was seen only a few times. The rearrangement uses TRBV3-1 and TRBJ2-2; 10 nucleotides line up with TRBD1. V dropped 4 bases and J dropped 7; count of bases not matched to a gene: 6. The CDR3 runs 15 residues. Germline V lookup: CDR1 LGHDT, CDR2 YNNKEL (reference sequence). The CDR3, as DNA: TGTGCCAGCAGCCTGCCGGGACAGGGGATCGGGGAGCTGTTTTTT. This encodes CASSLPGQGIGELFF.

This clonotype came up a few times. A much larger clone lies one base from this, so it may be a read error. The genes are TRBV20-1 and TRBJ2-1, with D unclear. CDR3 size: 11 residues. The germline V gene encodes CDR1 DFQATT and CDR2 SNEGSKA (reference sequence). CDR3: CSARRANEQSF. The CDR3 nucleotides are TGCAGTGCTAGAAGGGCCAATGAGCAGTCCTTC.

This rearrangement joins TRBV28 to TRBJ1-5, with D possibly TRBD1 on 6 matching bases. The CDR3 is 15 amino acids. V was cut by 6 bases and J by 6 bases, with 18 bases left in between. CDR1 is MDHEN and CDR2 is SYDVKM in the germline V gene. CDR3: CASSRGTSRIQPQHF. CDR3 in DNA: TGTGCCAGCAGCCGAGGGACAAGCAGAATTCAGCCCCAGCATTTT.

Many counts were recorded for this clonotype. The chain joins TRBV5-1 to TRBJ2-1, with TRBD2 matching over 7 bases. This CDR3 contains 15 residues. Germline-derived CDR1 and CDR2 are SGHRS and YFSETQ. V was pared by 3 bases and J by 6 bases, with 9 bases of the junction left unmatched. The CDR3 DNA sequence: TGCGCCAGCAGCTACTCTGGCGGGAGCCCCAATGAGCAGTTCTTC. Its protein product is CASSYSGGSPNEQFF. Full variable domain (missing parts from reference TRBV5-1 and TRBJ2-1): KAGVTQTPRYLIKTRGQQVTLSCSPISGHRSVSWYQQTPGQGLQFLFEYFSETQRNKGNFPGRFSGRQFSNSRSEMNVSTLELGDSALYLCASSYSGGSPNEQFFGPGTRLTVL.

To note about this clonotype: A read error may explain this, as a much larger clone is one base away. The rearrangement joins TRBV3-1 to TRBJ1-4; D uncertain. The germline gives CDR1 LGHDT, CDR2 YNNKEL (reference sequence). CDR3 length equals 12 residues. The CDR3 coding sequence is TGTGCCAGCAGCCACTCACGGGAAAAACTGCTTTTT. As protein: CASSHSREKLLF.

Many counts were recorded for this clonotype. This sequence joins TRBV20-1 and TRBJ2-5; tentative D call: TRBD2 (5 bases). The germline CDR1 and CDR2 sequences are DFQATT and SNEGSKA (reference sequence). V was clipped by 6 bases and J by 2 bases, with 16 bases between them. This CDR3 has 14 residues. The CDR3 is CSAGMARGQETQYF. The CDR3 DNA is TGCAGTGCCGGGATGGCCCGGGGACAAGAGACCCAGTACTTC.

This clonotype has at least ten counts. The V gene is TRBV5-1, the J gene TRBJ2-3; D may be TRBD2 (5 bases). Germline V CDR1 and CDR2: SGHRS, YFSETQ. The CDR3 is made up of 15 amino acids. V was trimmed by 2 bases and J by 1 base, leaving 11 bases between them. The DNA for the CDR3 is TGCGCCAGCAGCTTCGAGGGTTTTGGCACAGATACGCAGTATTTT. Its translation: CASSFEGFGTDTQYF.

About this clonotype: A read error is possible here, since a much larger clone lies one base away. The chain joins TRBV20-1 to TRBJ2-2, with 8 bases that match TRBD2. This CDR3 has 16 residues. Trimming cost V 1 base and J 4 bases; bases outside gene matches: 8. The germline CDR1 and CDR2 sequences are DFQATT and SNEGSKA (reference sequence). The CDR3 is CSARGVGGVGTGELFF. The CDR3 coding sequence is TGCAGTGCTAGAGGGGTCGGGGGGGTTGGCACCGGGGAGCTGTTTTTT.